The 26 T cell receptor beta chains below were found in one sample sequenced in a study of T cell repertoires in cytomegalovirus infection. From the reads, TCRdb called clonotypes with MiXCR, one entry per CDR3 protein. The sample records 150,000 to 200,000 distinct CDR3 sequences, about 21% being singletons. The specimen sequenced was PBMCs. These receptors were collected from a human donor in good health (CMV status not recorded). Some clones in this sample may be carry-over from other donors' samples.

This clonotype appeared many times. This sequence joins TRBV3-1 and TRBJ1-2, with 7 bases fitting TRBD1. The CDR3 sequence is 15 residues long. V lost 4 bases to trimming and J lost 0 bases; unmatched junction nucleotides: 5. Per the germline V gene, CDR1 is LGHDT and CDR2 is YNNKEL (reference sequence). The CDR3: CASSPGTVTNYGYTF. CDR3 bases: TGTGCCAGCAGCCCCGGGACAGTGACTAACTATGGCTACACCTTC. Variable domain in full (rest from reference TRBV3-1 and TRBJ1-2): DTAVSQTPKYLVTQMGNDKSIKCEQNLGHDTMYWYKQDSKKFLKIMFSYNNKELIINETVPNRFSPKSPDKAHLNLHINSLELGDSAVYFCASSPGTVTNYGYTFGSGTRLTVV.

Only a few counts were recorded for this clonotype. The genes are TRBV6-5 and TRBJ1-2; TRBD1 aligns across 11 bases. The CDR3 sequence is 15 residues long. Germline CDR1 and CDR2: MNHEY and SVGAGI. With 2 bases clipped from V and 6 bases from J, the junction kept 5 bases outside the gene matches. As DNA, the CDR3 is TGTGCCAGCAGTTACAGAAGGACAGGGGGCCATGGCTACACCTTC. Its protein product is CASSYRRTGGHGYTF.

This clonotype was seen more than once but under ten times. In DNA form, the CDR3 reads TGTGCCAGCAGAGACTATGGGCGTGAAAAACTGTTTTTT. Translation: CASRDYGREKLFF. The chain joins TRBV6-5 to TRBJ1-4; D gene ambiguous. Germline CDR1 MNHEY, CDR2 SVGAGI. V was shortened by 6 bases and J by 7 bases, with 12 bases between the two germline ends. The CDR3 totals 13 residues.

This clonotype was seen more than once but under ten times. In nucleotides, the CDR3 is TGTGCCAGCAGCTTATATGCCTCCGGGACAGCTAATGAAAAACTGTTTTTT. Amino acid sequence: CASSLYASGTANEKLFF. The rearrangement links TRBV7-2 to TRBJ1-4; 7 bases map to TRBD1. Trimming removed 2 bases from V and 3 bases from J; junction bases left unmatched: 9. CDR1 is SGHTA and CDR2 is FQGNSA in the germline V gene. The CDR3 is 17 residues long.

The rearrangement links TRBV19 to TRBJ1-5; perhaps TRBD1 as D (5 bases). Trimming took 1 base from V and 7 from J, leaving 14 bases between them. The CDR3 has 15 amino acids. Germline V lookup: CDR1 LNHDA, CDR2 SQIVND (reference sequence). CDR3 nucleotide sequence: TGTGCCAGTAGTATAGGGCCAGGGATCGGGCAGCCCCAGCATTTT. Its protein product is CASSIGPGIGQPQHF.

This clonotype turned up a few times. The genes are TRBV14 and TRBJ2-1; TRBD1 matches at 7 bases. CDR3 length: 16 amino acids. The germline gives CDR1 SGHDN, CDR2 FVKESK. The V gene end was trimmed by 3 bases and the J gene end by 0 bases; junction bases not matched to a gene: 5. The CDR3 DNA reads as TGTGCCAGCAGCCAGCCACAGGGGAGCTCCTACAATGAGCAGTTCTTC. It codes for CASSQPQGSSYNEQFF.

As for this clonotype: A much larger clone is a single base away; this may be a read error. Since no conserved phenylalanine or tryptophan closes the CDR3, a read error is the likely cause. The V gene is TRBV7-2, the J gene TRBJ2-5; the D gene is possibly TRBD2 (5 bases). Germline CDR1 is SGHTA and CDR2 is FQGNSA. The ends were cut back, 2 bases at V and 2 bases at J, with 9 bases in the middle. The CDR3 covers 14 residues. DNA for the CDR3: TGTGCCAGCAGCTTACGGCGGGTGCAAGAGACCCAGTACCTC. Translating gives CASSLRRVQETQYL.

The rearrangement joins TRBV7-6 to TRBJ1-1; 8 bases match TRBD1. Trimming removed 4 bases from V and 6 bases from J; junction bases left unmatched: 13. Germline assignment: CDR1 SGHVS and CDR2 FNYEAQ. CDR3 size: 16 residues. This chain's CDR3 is CASSWTGIGRNAEAFF. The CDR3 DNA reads TGTGCCAGCAGCTGGACAGGGATTGGGCGAAATGCTGAAGCTTTCTTT.

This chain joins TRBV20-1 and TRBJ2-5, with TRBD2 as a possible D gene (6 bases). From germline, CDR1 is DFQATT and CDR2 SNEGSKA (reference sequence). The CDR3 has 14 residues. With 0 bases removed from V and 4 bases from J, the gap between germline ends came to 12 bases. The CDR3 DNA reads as TGCAGTGCTAGAGATCAATGGAGGGGAGAGACCCAGTACTTC. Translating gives CSARDQWRGETQYF.

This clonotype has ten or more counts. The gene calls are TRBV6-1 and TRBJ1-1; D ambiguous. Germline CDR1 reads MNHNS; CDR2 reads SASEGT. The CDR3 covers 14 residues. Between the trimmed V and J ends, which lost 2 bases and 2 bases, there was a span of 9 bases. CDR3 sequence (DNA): TGTGCCAGCAGTGAATTTGGGAAAAACACTGAAGCTTTCTTT. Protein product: CASSEFGKNTEAFF.

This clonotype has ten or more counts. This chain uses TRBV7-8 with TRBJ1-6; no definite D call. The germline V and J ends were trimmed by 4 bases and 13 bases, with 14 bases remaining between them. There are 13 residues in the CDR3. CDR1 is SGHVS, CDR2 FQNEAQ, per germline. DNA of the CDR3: TGTGCCAGCAGCTCCGACGGCCTAACGCCCCTCCACTTT. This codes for CASSSDGLTPLHF.

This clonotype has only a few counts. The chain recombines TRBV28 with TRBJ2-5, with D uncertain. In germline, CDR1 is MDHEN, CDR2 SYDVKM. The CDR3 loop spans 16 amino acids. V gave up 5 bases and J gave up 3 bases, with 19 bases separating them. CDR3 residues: CASSPLWRGGEETQYF. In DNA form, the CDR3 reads TGTGCCAGCAGTCCCCTCTGGCGAGGTGGAGAAGAGACCCAGTACTTC.

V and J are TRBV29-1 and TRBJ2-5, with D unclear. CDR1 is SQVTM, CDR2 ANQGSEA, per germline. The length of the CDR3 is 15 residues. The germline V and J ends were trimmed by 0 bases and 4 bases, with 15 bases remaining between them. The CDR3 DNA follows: TGCAGCGTTGAAGATCTTTGGGGATCCGGAGAGACCCAGTACTTC. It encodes CSVEDLWGSGETQYF.

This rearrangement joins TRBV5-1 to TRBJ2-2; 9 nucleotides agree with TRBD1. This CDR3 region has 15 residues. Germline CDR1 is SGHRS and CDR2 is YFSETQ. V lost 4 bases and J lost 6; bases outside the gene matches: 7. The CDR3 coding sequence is TGCGCCAGCAGCGCGGGACAGGGCGTAGCCGGGGAGCTGTTTTTT. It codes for CASSAGQGVAGELFF. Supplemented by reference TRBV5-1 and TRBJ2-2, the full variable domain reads KAGVTQTPRYLIKTRGQQVTLSCSPISGHRSVSWYQQTPGQGLQFLFEYFSETQRNKGNFPGRFSGRQFSNSRSEMNVSTLELGDSALYLCASSAGQGVAGELFFGEGSRLTVL.

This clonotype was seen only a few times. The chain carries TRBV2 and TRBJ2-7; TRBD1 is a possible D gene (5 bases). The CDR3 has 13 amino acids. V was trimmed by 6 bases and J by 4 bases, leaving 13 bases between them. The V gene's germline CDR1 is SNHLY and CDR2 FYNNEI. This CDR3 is CASRKTVLYEQYF. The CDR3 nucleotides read TGTGCCAGCAGGAAGACAGTCCTTTACGAGCAGTACTTC.

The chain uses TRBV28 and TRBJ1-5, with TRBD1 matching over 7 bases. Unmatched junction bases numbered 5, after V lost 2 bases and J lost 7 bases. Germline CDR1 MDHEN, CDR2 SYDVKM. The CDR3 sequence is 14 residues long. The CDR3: CASSLGTAVQPQHF. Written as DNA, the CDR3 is TGTGCCAGCAGTTTAGGGACAGCCGTCCAGCCCCAGCATTTT.

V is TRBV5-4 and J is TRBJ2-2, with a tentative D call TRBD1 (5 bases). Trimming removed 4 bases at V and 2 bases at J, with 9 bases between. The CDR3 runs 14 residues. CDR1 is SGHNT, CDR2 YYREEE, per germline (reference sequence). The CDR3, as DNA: TGTGCCAGCAGCCAGACAGCAAACACCGGGGAGCTGTTTTTT. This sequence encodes CASSQTANTGELFF.

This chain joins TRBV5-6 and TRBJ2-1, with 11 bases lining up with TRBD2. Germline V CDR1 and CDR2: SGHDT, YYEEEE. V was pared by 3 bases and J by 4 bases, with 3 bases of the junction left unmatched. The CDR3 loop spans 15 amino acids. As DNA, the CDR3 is TGTGCCAGCAGCTCACTAGCGGGGGTTTACAATGAGCAGTTCTTC. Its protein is CASSSLAGVYNEQFF.

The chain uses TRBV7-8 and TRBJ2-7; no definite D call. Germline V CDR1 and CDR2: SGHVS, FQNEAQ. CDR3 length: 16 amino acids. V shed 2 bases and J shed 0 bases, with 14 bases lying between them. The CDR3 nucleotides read TGTGCCAGCAGCTTATCTGTCAACGGGTTCTCCTACGAGCAGTACTTC. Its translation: CASSLSVNGFSYEQYF.

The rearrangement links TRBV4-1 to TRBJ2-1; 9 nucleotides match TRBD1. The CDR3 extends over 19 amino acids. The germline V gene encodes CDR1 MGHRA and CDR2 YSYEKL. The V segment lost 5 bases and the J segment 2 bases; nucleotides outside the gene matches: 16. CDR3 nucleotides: TGCGCCAGCAGCTCCTTCGGGACAGGGTCCCCGAGGGCCTACAATGAGCAGTTCTTC. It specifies CASSSFGTGSPRAYNEQFF.

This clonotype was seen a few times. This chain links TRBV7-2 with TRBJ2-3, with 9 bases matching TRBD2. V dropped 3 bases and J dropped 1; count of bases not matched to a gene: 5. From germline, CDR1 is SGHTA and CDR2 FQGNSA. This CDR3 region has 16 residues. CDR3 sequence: CASSLASGKRTDTQYF. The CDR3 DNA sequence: TGTGCCAGCAGCTTGGCTAGCGGGAAACGCACAGATACGCAGTATTTT.

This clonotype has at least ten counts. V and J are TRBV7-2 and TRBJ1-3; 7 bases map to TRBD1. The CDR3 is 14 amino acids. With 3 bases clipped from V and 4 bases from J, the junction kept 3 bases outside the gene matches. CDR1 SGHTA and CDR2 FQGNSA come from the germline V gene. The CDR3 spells CASSFPGQGNTIYF. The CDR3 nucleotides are TGTGCCAGCAGCTTCCCGGGACAGGGAAACACCATATATTTT.

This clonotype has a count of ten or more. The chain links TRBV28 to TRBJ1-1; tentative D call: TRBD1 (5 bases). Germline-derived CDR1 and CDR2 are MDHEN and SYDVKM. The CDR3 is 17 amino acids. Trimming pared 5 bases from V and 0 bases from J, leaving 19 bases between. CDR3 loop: CASSPYDDSPLNTEAFF. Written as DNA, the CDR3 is TGTGCCAGCAGTCCGTATGACGACAGCCCTTTGAACACTGAAGCTTTCTTT.

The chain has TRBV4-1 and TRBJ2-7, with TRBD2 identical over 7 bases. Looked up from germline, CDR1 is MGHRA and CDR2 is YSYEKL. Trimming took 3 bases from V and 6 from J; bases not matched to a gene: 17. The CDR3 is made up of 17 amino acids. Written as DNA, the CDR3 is TGCGCCAGCAGCCACCTCGTGGTGGGCGGGAGTGCTAGCGAGCAGTACTTC. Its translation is CASSHLVVGGSASEQYF.

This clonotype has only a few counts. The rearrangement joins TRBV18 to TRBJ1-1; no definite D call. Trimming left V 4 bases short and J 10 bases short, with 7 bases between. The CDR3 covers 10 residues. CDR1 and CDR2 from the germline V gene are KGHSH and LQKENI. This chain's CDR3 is CASSRDVAFF. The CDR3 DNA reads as TGTGCCAGCTCACGCGACGTAGCTTTCTTT.

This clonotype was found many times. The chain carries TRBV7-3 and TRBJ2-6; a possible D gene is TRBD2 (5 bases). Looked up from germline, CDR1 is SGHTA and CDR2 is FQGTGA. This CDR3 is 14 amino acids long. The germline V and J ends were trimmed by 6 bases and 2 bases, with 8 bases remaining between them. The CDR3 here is CASRPGAGANVLTF. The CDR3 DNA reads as TGTGCCAGCAGGCCCGGGGCTGGGGCCAACGTCCTGACTTTC.